The 19 T cell receptor beta chains below were found in one sample sequenced in a study of CD8 T cells in Susac syndrome. It was with random hexamers that roughly 0.5 to 1 ug RNA was reverse transcribed. In TCRdb, the immunoSEQ multiplex PCR reads were re-called with MiXCR into one record per CDR3 protein. The table has around 140,000 distinct CDR3 sequences, roughly 80% seen once. Sequencing was carried out using CD8+ T cells from PBMCs. The receptors stem from a human donor with multiple sclerosis.

The V call is TRBV28, the J call TRBJ2-7, with 13 bases identical to TRBD2. From germline, CDR1 is MDHEN and CDR2 SYDVKM. Losses at the gene ends were 4 bases for V and 4 bases for J; bases not matched to a gene: 4. The CDR3 has 15 amino acids. CDR3 nucleotides: TGTGCCAGCAGTTCAGGACTAGCGGGGGAATACGAGCAGTACTTC. Its protein is CASSSGLAGEYEQYF.

This chain joins TRBV29-1 and TRBJ2-1; 7 bases agree with TRBD1. Looked up from germline, CDR1 is SQVTM and CDR2 is ANQGSEA. CDR3 size: 16 residues. V trimming: 2 bases; J trimming: 8 bases; junction bases outside the gene matches: 15. The DNA of the CDR3 is TGCAGCGTTGAAATTTACGACTCGACAGGGTACGATGAGCAGTTCTTC. Translating it yields CSVEIYDSTGYDEQFF.

V and J are TRBV15 and TRBJ1-1, with D perhaps TRBD1 (6 bases). The germline V gene has CDR1 LNHNV and CDR2 YYDKDF (reference sequence). CDR3 length: 12 residues. V was pared by 2 bases and J by 11 bases, with 12 bases between. CDR3 in amino acids: CATSRPTGRAFF. CDR3 bases: TGTGCCACCAGCAGACCAACAGGGAGGGCTTTCTTT.

As for this clonotype: The junction and the germline gene differ at one end; a read error may be behind it. This rearrangement joins TRBV2 to TRBJ2-1; no clear D. The CDR3 loop spans 16 amino acids. The germline V gene encodes CDR1 SNHLY and CDR2 FYNNEI. The CDR3 nucleotides are TGTGCCAGCAGAGACTTCAGGTCGGCCGCCTATAATGAGCAGTTCTTC. This gives the protein CASRDFRSAAYNEQFF.

V and J are TRBV15 and TRBJ2-1; TRBD1 or TRBD2 may be the D gene (5 bases each). Deletions cut 5 bases from V and 8 bases from J, with 13 bases between. This CDR3 is 13 amino acids long. The germline gives CDR1 LNHNV, CDR2 YYDKDF (reference sequence). In DNA form, the CDR3 reads TGTGCCACCAGCCTACGTCCGGGGCATGAGCAGTTCTTC. Translation gives CATSLRPGHEQFF.

The chain links TRBV6-5 to TRBJ2-1, with 10 bases that match TRBD2. The CDR3 spans 18 residues. V lost 2 bases, J lost 5 bases, and 12 bases stayed unmatched. Germline V lookup: CDR1 MNHEY, CDR2 SVGAGI. The DNA of the CDR3 is TGTGCCAGCAGTTACGGTTTGCTAGCGGGGGCTTATGACAATGAGCAGTTCTTC. Translating it yields CASSYGLLAGAYDNEQFF.

This clonotype was counted only a few times. V usage is TRBV6-2 or TRBV6-3 and J usage is TRBJ2-7, with 7 bases matching TRBD1. CDR3 length: 14 amino acids. Germline CDR1 and CDR2: MNHEY and SVGEGT. V shed 6 bases, J shed 3 bases, and the junction held 8 bases outside the gene matches. The CDR3 DNA reads as TGTGCCAGCAGCTCTACACAGGGGATCTACGAGCAGTACGTC. Translation: CASSSTQGIYEQYV.

The chain joins TRBV20-1 to TRBJ2-1; weak D call: TRBD2 (6 bases). V was shortened by 1 base and J by 0 bases, with 16 bases between the two germline ends. Germline CDR1 reads DFQATT; CDR2 reads SNEGSKA (reference sequence). This CDR3 has 17 amino acids. The CDR3 nucleotides read TGCAGTGCTAGAGCATACCCCGGGACTCCCTCCTACAATGAGCAGTTCTTC. Its translation is CSARAYPGTPSYNEQFF.

This clonotype was counted a few times. The gene calls are TRBV5-8 and TRBJ2-7, with TRBD1 matching 9 bases. The CDR3 runs 14 residues. V dropped 4 bases and J dropped 2; count of bases not matched to a gene: 4. The germline V gene has CDR1 SGHTS and CDR2 YDEGEE. The CDR3 here is CASSPGTGTYEQYF. CDR3 sequence (DNA): TGTGCCAGCAGCCCGGGGACAGGGACCTACGAGCAGTACTTC.

The chain carries TRBV7-9 and TRBJ2-1; maybe TRBD2 (5 bases). Germline CDR1 is SEHNR and CDR2 is FQNEAQ (reference sequence). The V gene lost 7 bases and the J gene lost 5 bases, with 9 bases spanning the gap. The CDR3 covers 12 residues. The CDR3 DNA sequence: TGTGCCAGCAAAAAACTAGACAATGAGCAGTTCTTC. Translated, it gives CASKKLDNEQFF.

The chain links TRBV5-6 to TRBJ2-1; either TRBD1 or TRBD2 may supply D (5 bases each). V lost 1 base and J 9 bases, leaving 11 bases between the germline ends. This CDR3 contains 13 residues. Germline CDR1 is SGHDT and CDR2 is YYEEEE. CDR3 DNA sequence: TGTGCCAGCAGCTTGTTACGGGGCGGTGAGCAGTTCTTC. Translation gives CASSLLRGGEQFF.

CDR3 nucleotide sequence: TGTGCCAGTAGTATAGGGACAGGGAACACTGAAGCTTTCTTT. This codes for CASSIGTGNTEAFF. The chain carries TRBV19 and TRBJ1-1, with 7 bases lining up with TRBD1. This CDR3 is built from 14 residues. Trimming cost V 1 base and J 1 base; bases outside gene matches: 0. Germline values: CDR1 LNHDA, CDR2 SQIVND (reference sequence). The whole variable domain, remainder taken from reference TRBV19 and TRBJ1-1, is DGGITQSPKYLFRKEGQNVTLSCEQNLNHDAMYWYRQDPGQGLRLIYYSQIVNDFQKGDIAEGYSVSREKKESFPLTVTSAQKNPTAFYLCASSIGTGNTEAFFGQGTRLTVV.

The J gene is TRBJ2-2, the V gene TRBV11-3, with TRBD1 matching 7 bases. The trim removed 5 bases at V and 6 bases at J, leaving 6 bases unmatched. CDR3 length: 14 residues. Per the germline V gene, CDR1 is SGHNT and CDR2 is YENEEA. The chain's CDR3 is CASSDRQGAGELFF. As DNA, the CDR3 is TGTGCCAGCAGCGACCGTCAGGGGGCCGGGGAGCTGTTTTTT.

V and J are TRBV30 and TRBJ1-1; no clear D gene. In germline, CDR1 is GTSNPN, CDR2 SVGIG (reference sequence). The V and J ends lost 3 bases and 11 bases respectively, with 25 bases between them. The CDR3 runs to 15 residues. The CDR3 region has the DNA TGTGCCTGGAGCCCGCGGAGTCTCCGAACAGTCGGGGCTTTCTTT. It is translated as CAWSPRSLRTVGAFF.

V gene TRBV29-1 combines with J gene TRBJ2-7; D is possibly TRBD2 (5 bases). Germline-derived CDR1 and CDR2 are SQVTM and ANQGSEA. V dropped 4 bases and J dropped 5 bases, with 9 bases sitting between them. This CDR3 region has 11 residues. CDR3 sequence: CSVGWENEQYV. In DNA form, the CDR3 reads TGCAGCGTTGGGTGGGAGAACGAGCAGTACGTC.

The chain links TRBV27 to TRBJ1-1, with TRBD1 matching over 7 bases. After removal of 5 bases from V and 4 bases from J, the junction contained 13 bases not matched to a gene. The germline gives CDR1 MNHEY, CDR2 SMNVEV (reference sequence). The CDR3 has 16 residues. This chain's CDR3 is CASSHPRDRLGTEAFF. The DNA for the CDR3 is TGTGCCAGCAGTCACCCCCGGGACAGACTAGGCACTGAAGCTTTCTTT.

In this sample, this clonotype turned up once. The chain carries TRBV6-1 and TRBJ2-7, with D uncertain. This CDR3 contains 15 residues. Germline V gene data show CDR1 as MNHNS and CDR2 as SASEGT. The germline V and J ends were trimmed by 4 bases and 3 bases, with 16 bases remaining between them. The CDR3 sequence is CASSAASQQNYEQYV. As DNA, the CDR3 is TGTGCCAGCAGTGCAGCGTCCCAGCAAAACTACGAGCAGTACGTC.

The chain uses TRBV29-1 and TRBJ2-2; D is tentatively TRBD1 or TRBD2 (5 bases each). CDR1 and CDR2 from the germline V gene are SQVTM and ANQGSEA. CDR3 size: 13 residues. The germline V and J ends were trimmed by 5 bases and 4 bases, with 11 bases remaining between them. The CDR3 loop is CSVRAGTTGELFF. The CDR3 bases are TGCAGCGTTCGGGCTGGGACCACCGGGGAGCTGTTTTTT.

The chain couples TRBV14 to TRBJ2-7, with D tentatively TRBD1 or TRBD2 (5 bases each). V lost 6 bases to trimming and J lost 1 base, with 10 bases between them. CDR1 and CDR2 (germline): SGHDN, FVKESK. The CDR3 is made up of 13 amino acids. The CDR3 nucleotides are TGTGCCAGCAGTCCCTGGGGGTCCTACGAGCAGTACGTC. It is translated as CASSPWGSYEQYV.